This TCR beta chain was profiled in a study of response to subunit inactivated influenza vaccine. CDR3 length: 15 amino acids. Germline CDR1 and CDR2: SGHRS and YFSETQ. V shed 4 bases and J 4 bases; nucleotides not matched to a gene: 5. TCRdb ran MiXCR on the RT-PCR reads and lists one entry per CDR3 protein. The table records 500,000 to 600,000 distinct CDR3 sequences, 6.5% to 8% of them present only once. Specimen: PBMCs from blood, collected approximately 25 months after vaccination. The rearrangement joins TRBV5-1 to TRBJ2-3, with 11 bases matching TRBD2. The receptor was derived from a man aged 45-69 years who received an inactivated influenza vaccine. For the CDR3, the DNA is TGCGCCAGCAGCCCACCGGGACTAGCGGCAGATACGCAGTATTTT. Residues: CASSPPGLAADTQYF.